This T cell receptor (beta chain) was documented in a study of T cell responses to AZD1222 COVID-19 vaccine. Study observations and caveats: Dominant at 160-218 and 743-854, vaccine-associated CD4 TCRs also spanned spike. Variant regions that are unmutated are reportedly the target of nearly half of spike-specific TCRs. There were mostly white British donors and more females than males, and clonal diversity was possibly underestimated. A rise in Spike-specific TCR breadth and depth followed two AZD1222 doses.

Measured with immunoSEQ multiplex PCR; TCRdb has only the in-frame clones, and not every one. The table shows fewer than 95,000 clones, with about nine tenths occurring only once. The germline CDR1 and CDR2 sequences are MDHEN and SYDVKM. This CDR3 has 17 amino acids. The V segment lost 5 bases and the J segment 5 bases; nucleotides outside the gene matches: 10. A remark on this clone: The antigen is undetermined.

This chain uses TRBV28 with TRBJ2-2; 11 positions agree with TRBD1. This clonotype originated in an adult who received the AZD1222 COVID-19 vaccine. Specimen: peripheral blood, collected 28 days after the second AZD1222 dose. CDR3 DNA sequence: TGTGCCAGCAGTCTGGACAGGGGGCGCAGTACGACCGGGGAGCTGTTTTTT. It translates to CASSLDRGRSTTGELFF.